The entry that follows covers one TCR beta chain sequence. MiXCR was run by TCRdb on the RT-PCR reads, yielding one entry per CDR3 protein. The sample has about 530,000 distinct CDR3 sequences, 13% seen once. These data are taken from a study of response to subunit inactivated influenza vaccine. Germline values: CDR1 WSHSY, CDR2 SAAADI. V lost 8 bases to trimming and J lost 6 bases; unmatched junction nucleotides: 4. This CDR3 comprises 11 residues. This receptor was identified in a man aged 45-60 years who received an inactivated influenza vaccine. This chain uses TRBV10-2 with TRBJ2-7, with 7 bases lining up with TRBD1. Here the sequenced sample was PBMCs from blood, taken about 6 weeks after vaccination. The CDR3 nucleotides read TGCGCCAGCGCATGGACAGGCGAGCAGTACTTC. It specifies CASAWTGEQYF.